The 8 T cell receptor beta chains presented below share a single source sample, sequenced in a study of vaccination and CD4 T cells after COVID-19. Sequenced with the Oncomine TCR Beta short-read assay was DNA taken from cultured CD4+ T cells. Using its own MiXCR run on the PCR reads, TCRdb lists one record per CDR3 protein. The sample holds about 15,000 distinct CDR3 sequences, over 45% seen once. Stated treatment: approximately nine-day PBMC culture with coronavirus spike peptide pools or control peptides (ViraFEST assay). These receptors lack a known antigen. The material sequenced was CD4+ T cells from blood, cultured in vitro, taken before SARS-CoV-2 vaccination. These receptors were taken from a human donor who had recovered from COVID-19.

This clonotype was seen a few times. This chain links TRBV27 with TRBJ2-7; 7 bases fit TRBD1. This CDR3 has 15 residues. Germline CDR1 and CDR2: MNHEY and SMNVEV (reference sequence). Losses at the gene ends were 6 bases for V and 3 bases for J; bases not matched to a gene: 11. The CDR3 loop reads CASREKGQPIYEQYF. DNA for the CDR3: TGTGCCAGCAGGGAAAAGGGACAGCCTATCTACGAGCAGTACTTC.

The table lists this clonotype with a few counts. The V gene is TRBV9, the J gene TRBJ1-2; TRBD1 agrees at 12 bases. The germline V gene has CDR1 SGDLS and CDR2 YYNGEE. The length of the CDR3 is 15 residues. The junction had 8 bases not matched to a gene; V was cut back by 3 bases and J by 8 bases. Here the CDR3 reads CASSAQGQGAGGYTF. CDR3 coding DNA: TGTGCCAGCAGCGCCCAGGGACAGGGGGCGGGAGGCTACACCTTC. The full variable domain, with the rest looked up from reference TRBV9 and TRBJ1-2, is DSGVTQTPKHLITATGQRVTLRCSPRSGDLSVYWYQQSLDQGLQFLIQYYNGEERAKGNILERFSAQQFPDLHSELNLSSLELGDSALYFCASSAQGQGAGGYTFGSGTRLTVV.

The chain links TRBV7-9 to TRBJ1-5, with D maybe TRBD1 (6 bases). The CDR3 length is 15 residues. Trimming removed 1 base at V and 4 bases at J, with 11 bases between. Germline V gene data show CDR1 as SEHNR and CDR2 as FQNEAQ (reference sequence). This CDR3 is CASSLGQGSNQPQHF. The CDR3 DNA sequence: TGTGCCAGCAGCTTAGGCCAGGGGAGTAATCAGCCCCAGCATTTT.

CDR3 nucleotides: TGTGCCAGTAGTATTCCTAGCGGGGAAAGCACAGATACGCAGTATTTT. Translation: CASSIPSGESTDTQYF. This chain joins TRBV19 and TRBJ2-3, with TRBD2 identical over 9 bases. V lost 3 bases and J lost 0; bases outside the gene matches: 4. Germline assignment: CDR1 LNHDA and CDR2 SQIVND (reference sequence). This CDR3 is 16 amino acids long. Filled out from reference TRBV19 and TRBJ2-3, the complete variable domain reads DGGITQSPKYLFRKEGQNVTLSCEQNLNHDAMYWYRQDPGQGLRLIYYSQIVNDFQKGDIAEGYSVSREKKESFPLTVTSAQKNPTAFYLCASSIPSGESTDTQYFGPGTRLTVL.

This clonotype has only one observation. The chain links TRBV16 to TRBJ2-5, with a weak D call TRBD2 (6 bases). Trimming pared 5 bases from V and 2 bases from J, leaving 18 bases between. Per the germline V gene, CDR1 is KGHSY and CDR2 is FQNENV. The length of the CDR3 is 16 residues. As DNA, the CDR3 is TGTGCCAGCAGCGGTCCTCCGGGACTCGGACAAGAGACCCAGTACTTC. Its protein is CASSGPPGLGQETQYF. Full variable domain (outside the CDR3, taken from reference TRBV16 and TRBJ2-5): GEEVAQTPKHLVRGEGQKAKLYCAPIKGHSYVFWYQQVLKNEFKFLISFQNENVFDETGMPKERFSAKCLPNSPCSLEIQATKLEDSAVYFCASSGPPGLGQETQYFGPGTRLLVL.

The chain combines TRBV19 with TRBJ2-5; D is ambiguous. This CDR3 contains 13 residues. Looked up from germline, CDR1 is LNHDA and CDR2 is SQIVND (reference sequence). Deletions cut 10 bases from V and 0 bases from J, with 12 bases between. This chain's CDR3 is CATARQDQETQYF. The CDR3 bases are TGTGCCACCGCGAGGCAGGACCAAGAGACCCAGTACTTC. The full variable domain, its missing parts supplied by reference TRBV19 and TRBJ2-5, is DGGITQSPKYLFRKEGQNVTLSCEQNLNHDAMYWYRQDPGQGLRLIYYSQIVNDFQKGDIAEGYSVSREKKESFPLTVTSAQKNPTAFYLCATARQDQETQYFGPGTRLLVL.

This chain joins TRBV11-2 and TRBJ2-7; D call uncertain. The CDR3 spans 12 residues. Trimming took off 0 bases at V and 5 bases at J, with 5 bases between the two ends. CDR1 is SGHAT and CDR2 is FQNNGV in the germline V gene. The CDR3, as DNA: TGTGCCAGCAGCTTAGAGCAGAACGAGCAGTACTTC. Its protein product is CASSLEQNEQYF.

The chain carries TRBV6-1 and TRBJ1-2, with 10 bases lining up with TRBD1. This CDR3 is built from 15 residues. V dropped 4 bases and J dropped 6; count of bases not matched to a gene: 8. Per germline, CDR1 MNHNS and CDR2 SASEGT. The CDR3: CASSGRDRGFDGYTF. CDR3 bases: TGTGCCAGCAGTGGCCGGGACAGGGGATTTGATGGCTACACCTTC.